Here is one TCR beta chain with its context. Its antigen is as yet unknown. Other DNA sequences from this sample encode an identical CDR3 as well. This entry belongs to a study of T cell responses to AZD1222 COVID-19 vaccine. Findings of the study overall: Across spike, vaccine-associated CD4 TCRs were found, dominant at 160-218 and 743-854. Donors in the cohort were predominantly white British and more often female, and clonal diversity was possibly underestimated. Baseline serostatus was positive in only 5 to 7 AZD1222 recipients.

Method: immunoSEQ multiplex PCR; TCRdb's copy keeps in-frame clones and lacks some. The sample consists of 150,000 to 200,000 clones, about nine tenths of them appearing once. Samples with a second dose at about 4 or about 12 weeks were pooled together. The J segment lost 0 bases and the V segment lost 3 bases, leaving 8 bases of the junction unmatched. CDR1 and CDR2 from the germline V gene are KGHSH and LQKENI. This CDR3 spans 16 amino acids. The TCR originated in an adult who received the AZD1222 COVID-19 vaccine. The starting material was peripheral blood, obtained 28 days after the second AZD1222 dose. The gene calls are TRBV18 and TRBJ2-7, with 7 bases that match TRBD1. The CDR3 sequence is CASSPPGTDLSYEQYF. CDR3 DNA: TGTGCCAGCTCACCCCCCGGGACAGATCTCTCCTACGAGCAGTACTTC.